This entry is about one T cell receptor beta chain. Its specificity is unknown. Per germline, CDR1 SGHAT and CDR2 FQNNGV. V was cut by 2 bases and J by 0 bases, with 7 bases left in between. This CDR3 spans 15 amino acids. Primers: 60 Vbeta forward and 13 Jbeta reverse. The protocol was immunoSEQ multiplex PCR, while the TCRdb copy is restricted to in-frame clones and leaves out a portion. Counted here are under 200,000 clones, 84% occurring once; the ten biggest clones make up approximately 2.9%. This sample was taken from a study of cytomegalovirus exposure and HLA in healthy donors. Study-wide findings and caveats: A cluster of highly shared sequence variants was likely a sequencing artifact.

The sample consisted of PBMCs. The chain is built from TRBV11-2 and TRBJ2-2; D is undetermined. The receptor comes from a woman aged 45 to 65 in good health and CMV-seropositive. The CDR3: CASSLRQANTGELFF. CDR3 DNA: TGTGCCAGCAGCTTAAGGCAGGCGAACACCGGGGAGCTGTTTTTT.